This T cell receptor beta chain was identified in a study of blood T cell repertoires in COVID-19 (dated by TCRdb to about 2020). Regarding the research as a whole: Collaborator samples came from the United States, Italy and Spain and covered acute and convalescent phases of COVID-19. The material from the prospective study consisted of cDNA or gDNA derived from T cells, B-cell-depleted T cells, or PBMCs. The dataset comprised deeply sampled blood TCRbeta repertoires from subjects exposed to, actively infected with, or recovered from COVID-19. The repertoires were released in a freely available public database meant as a resource for research on the immune response to SARS-CoV-2. The samples were drawn from the first 160 participants of the ongoing ImmuneRACE study and from under 1,500 subjects provided by 6 global collaborators. The sample metadata nearly always contained a de-identified subject ID, COVID-19 status, age in years and sex. HLA class I and class II types, where available, came from metadata supplied by the sample provider rather than from assay-based typing.

Notes on this clone: Its recognized antigen is unknown. No much larger clonotype is one base removed from it; base qualities were not supplied.

Deletion took 4 bases off V and 9 bases off J, with a span of 20 bases between the germline ends. In the germline V gene, CDR1 corresponds to SGDLS and CDR2 to YYNGEE. The CDR3, cysteine through phenylalanine, is 15 amino acids long. The read is trimmed to its CDR3 DNA, 45 bases read in frame from base 1. A second Seattle source provided samples from volunteer blood donors who had recovered from COVID-19. The collaborating institutions used their own protocols to collect whole blood in K2EDTA tubes. Collaborator samples were shipped for TCRbeta analysis as frozen whole blood, isolated PBMCs, or DNA extracted from either sample type. TCRbeta CDR3 regions were amplified from genomic DNA using the immunoSEQ Assay, a bias-controlled multiplex PCR. Under the source paper's analysis protocol: Within the assay, amplification of reference gene primers was used to estimate how many nucleated cells each sample contained. To quantify the absolute abundance of each unique TCRbeta CDR3 rearrangement, sequence reads were collapsed and filtered. For each sample, productive Simpson clonality was calculated as the square root of Simpson's diversity index over productive rearrangements. The immuneACCESS repertoire file appears here via TCRdb, limited to in-frame rearrangements. These files lack a portion of the clones; in checked studies, under half of the deficit traces to unresolved V genes, and the cause of the others is not known. V and J calls and clone size are as listed in that table; D and trimming were resolved from the DNA. The sample records about 230,000 clones, 87% of which are singletons. Clones ranked in the top ten supply about an eighth of the sample.

What the research found in general, with its limitations: The quantity of clinical and demographic metadata differed by source and by participant and was supplied without curation.

Sequenced input: peripheral blood. This receptor chain uses TRBV9 and TRBJ1-5; TRBD1 is possibly the D segment (5 matching bases). The origin of this receptor is a woman aged 18-35 years who had recovered from COVID-19. CDR3 region: CASSPRAGGGSPQHF. The DNA is as follows: TGTGCCAGCAGCCCACGTGCGGGCGGGGGGTCGCCCCAGCATTTT.